This T cell receptor beta chain is drawn from a study of cytomegalovirus exposure and HLA in healthy donors. Study details: An early data release held around 80 million unique TCRs from HLA-typed donors.

The CDR3 consists of 13 residues. CDR1 SGDLS and CDR2 YYNGEE come from the germline V gene. The V end lost 7 bases, the J end lost 0 bases, and 7 bases lay between the germline ends. Use of 60 Vbeta and 13 Jbeta primers characterized the PCR. The repertoire was sequenced with immunoSEQ multiplex PCR; TCRdb's copy has only in-frame clones and lacks some. In the table there are over 100,000 clones, less than 80% of which are singletons. This clonotype was obtained from a woman between 45 and 65 years old in good health and CMV-seropositive. Sequencing was performed on PBMCs. V gene TRBV9 combines with J gene TRBJ2-2; D possibly corresponds to TRBD1 (5 bases). The CDR3 loop reads CASGAANTGELFF. CDR3 nucleotide sequence: TGTGCCAGCGGGGCGGCGAACACCGGGGAGCTGTTTTTT.